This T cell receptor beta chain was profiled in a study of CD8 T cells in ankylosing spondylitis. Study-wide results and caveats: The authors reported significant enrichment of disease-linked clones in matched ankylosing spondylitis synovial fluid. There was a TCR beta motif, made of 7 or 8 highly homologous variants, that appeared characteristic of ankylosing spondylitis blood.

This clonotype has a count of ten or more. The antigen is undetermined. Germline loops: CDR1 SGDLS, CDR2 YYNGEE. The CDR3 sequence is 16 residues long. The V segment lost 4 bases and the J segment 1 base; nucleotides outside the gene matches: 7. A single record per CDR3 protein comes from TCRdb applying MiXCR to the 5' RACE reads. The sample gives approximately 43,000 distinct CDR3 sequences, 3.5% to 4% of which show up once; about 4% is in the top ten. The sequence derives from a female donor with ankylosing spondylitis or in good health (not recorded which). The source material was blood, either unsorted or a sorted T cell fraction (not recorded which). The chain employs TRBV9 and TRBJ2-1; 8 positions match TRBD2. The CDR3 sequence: CASSSRVAGSYNEQFF. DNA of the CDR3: TGTGCCAGCAGCTCCCGGGTAGCGGGGTCCTACAATGAGCAGTTCTTC.